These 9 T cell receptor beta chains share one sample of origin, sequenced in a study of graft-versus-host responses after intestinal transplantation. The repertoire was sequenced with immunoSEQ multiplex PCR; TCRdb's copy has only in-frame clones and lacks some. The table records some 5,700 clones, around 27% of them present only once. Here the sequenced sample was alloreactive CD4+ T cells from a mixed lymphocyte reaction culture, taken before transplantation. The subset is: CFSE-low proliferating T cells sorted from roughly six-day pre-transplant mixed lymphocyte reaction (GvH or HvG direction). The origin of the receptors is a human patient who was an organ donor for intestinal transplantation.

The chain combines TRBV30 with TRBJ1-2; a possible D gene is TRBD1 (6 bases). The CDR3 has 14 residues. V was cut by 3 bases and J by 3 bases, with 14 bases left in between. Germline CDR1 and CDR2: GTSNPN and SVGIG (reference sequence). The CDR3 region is CAWRLLGGDYGYTF. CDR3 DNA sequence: TGTGCCTGGAGACTTTTAGGGGGGGACTATGGCTACACCTTC.

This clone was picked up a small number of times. CDR3 DNA sequence: TGTGCCAGCAGTGACAGCAATCAGCCCCAGCATTTT. Its protein is CASSDSNQPQHF. The chain employs TRBV2 and TRBJ1-5; D remains unclear. V shed 3 bases and J shed 1 base, with 1 base lying between them. Germline V lookup: CDR1 SNHLY, CDR2 FYNNEI. The CDR3 covers 12 residues.

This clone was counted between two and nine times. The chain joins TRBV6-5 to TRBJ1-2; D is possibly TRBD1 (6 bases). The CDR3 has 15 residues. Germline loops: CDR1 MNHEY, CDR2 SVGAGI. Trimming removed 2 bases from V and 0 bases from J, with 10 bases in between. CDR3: CASSYPRDTNYGYTF. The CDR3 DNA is TGTGCCAGCAGTTACCCCCGGGACACTAACTATGGCTACACCTTC.

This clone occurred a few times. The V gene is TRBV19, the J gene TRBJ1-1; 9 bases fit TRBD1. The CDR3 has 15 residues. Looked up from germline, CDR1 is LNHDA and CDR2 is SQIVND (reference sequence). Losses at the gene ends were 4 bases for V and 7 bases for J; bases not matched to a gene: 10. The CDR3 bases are TGTGCCAGTAGTACCATACCTAGGACAGGGGTTGAAGCTTTCTTT. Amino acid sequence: CASSTIPRTGVEAFF.

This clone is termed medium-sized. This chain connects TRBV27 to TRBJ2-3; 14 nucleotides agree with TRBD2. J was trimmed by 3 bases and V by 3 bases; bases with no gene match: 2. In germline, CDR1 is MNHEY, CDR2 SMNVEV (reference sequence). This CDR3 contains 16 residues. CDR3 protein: CASSFRTSGGTDTQYF. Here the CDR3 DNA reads TGTGCCAGCAGTTTCCGGACTAGCGGGGGGACAGATACGCAGTATTTT.

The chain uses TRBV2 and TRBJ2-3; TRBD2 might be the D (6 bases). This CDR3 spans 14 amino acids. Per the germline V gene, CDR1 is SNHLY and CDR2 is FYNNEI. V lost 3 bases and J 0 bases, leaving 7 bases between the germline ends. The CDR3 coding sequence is TGTGCCAGCAGTGACCGGGGGAGCACAGATACGCAGTATTTT. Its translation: CASSDRGSTDTQYF.

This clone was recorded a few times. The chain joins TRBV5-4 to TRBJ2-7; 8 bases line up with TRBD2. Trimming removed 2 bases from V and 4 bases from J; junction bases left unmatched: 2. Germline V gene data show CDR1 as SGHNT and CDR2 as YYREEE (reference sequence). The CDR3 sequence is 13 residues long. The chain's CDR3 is CASSLAGVYEQYF. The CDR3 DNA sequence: TGTGCCAGCAGCTTAGCGGGAGTTTACGAGCAGTACTTC.

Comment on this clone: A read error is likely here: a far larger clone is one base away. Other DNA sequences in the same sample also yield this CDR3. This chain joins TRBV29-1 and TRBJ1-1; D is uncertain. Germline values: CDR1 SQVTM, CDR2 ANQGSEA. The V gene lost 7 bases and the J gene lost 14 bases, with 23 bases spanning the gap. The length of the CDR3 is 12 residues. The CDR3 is CSAKRDAVRAFF. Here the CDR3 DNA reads TGCAGCGCCAAGCGTGACGCGGTGAGGGCGTTCTTT.

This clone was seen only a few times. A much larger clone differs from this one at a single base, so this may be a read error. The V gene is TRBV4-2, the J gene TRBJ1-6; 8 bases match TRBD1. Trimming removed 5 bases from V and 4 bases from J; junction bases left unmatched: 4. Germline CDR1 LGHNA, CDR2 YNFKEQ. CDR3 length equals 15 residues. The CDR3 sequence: CASSLTGVYNSPLHF. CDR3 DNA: TGTGCCAGCAGCTTGACAGGGGTTTATAATTCACCCCTCCACTTT.